This T cell receptor (beta chain) stems from a study of cytomegalovirus exposure and HLA in healthy donors. CDR1 and CDR2 from the germline V gene are GTSNPN and SVGIG (reference sequence). Trimming pared 0 bases from V and 0 bases from J, leaving 5 bases between. The CDR3 covers 14 residues. Primers: 60 Vbeta forward and 13 Jbeta reverse. The method was immunoSEQ multiplex PCR; TCRdb's version includes in-frame clones alone and lacks a portion of them. The data hold roughly 170,000 clones, with 80% observed a single time. Note on this clone: Antigen unknown.

Study conclusions and caveats: In a later analysis, at a false discovery rate of 0.05, fewer than 20,000 TCR beta sequences matched HLA alleles. With further analysis later on, most CMV-associated TCR beta chains appeared HLA-restricted.

This TCR came from a boy younger than 18 in good health and CMV-seronegative. Sample: PBMCs. This rearrangement joins TRBV30 to TRBJ2-2, with no clear D. The CDR3 region has the DNA TGTGCCTGGAGTGTACAACCGAACACCGGGGAGCTGTTTTTT. Protein product: CAWSVQPNTGELFF.